This T cell receptor beta chain was recorded in a study of CD8+ T cells in alopecia areata. RNA extraction and reverse transcription yielded cDNA as sequencing template. Only in-frame clones appear in the TCRdb table, and some are missing; sequencing was by immunoSEQ multiplex PCR. The sample yields 89,000 or so clones, approximately 50% seen once. CDR1 is SQVTM and CDR2 is ANQGSEA in the germline V gene. V dropped 4 bases and J dropped 1 base, with 11 bases sitting between them. This CDR3 has 14 amino acids. Remarks on this clone: Its antigen is still unknown.

Study outcomes and limitations: Scalp repertoires also include resident alphabeta T cells from normal skin. Patients shared TCRs less clearly than mice did, possibly owing to HLA.

Sorting from PBMCs produced CD4+ and CD8+ T cells. The genes are TRBV29-1 and TRBJ2-4; D may be TRBD2 (5 bases). The sample was NKG2D-high CD8+ T cells sorted from blood. The TCR was taken from a human donor with alopecia areata. For the CDR3, the DNA is TGCAGCGTTGTTGCGGGTCTGGCCAAAAACATTCAGTACTTC. It specifies CSVVAGLAKNIQYF.